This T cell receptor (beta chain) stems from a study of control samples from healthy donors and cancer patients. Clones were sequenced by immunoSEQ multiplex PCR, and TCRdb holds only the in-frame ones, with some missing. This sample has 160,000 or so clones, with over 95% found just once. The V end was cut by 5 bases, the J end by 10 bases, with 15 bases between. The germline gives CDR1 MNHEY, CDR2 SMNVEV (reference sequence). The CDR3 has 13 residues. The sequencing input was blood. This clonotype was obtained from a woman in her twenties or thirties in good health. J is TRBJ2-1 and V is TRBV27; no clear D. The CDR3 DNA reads TGTGCCAGCAGTCTCTCTTCAGTTGGGGAGCAGTTCTTC. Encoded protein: CASSLSSVGEQFF.